Listed below are T cell receptor beta chains from one sample, sequenced in a study of PD-1 blockade in mismatch repair-deficient tumors. Generated by immunoSEQ multiplex PCR, the TCRdb table keeps only in-frame clones and is missing some. The sample lists some 84,000 clones, roughly 80% occurring once. The sequenced sample was peripheral blood, obtained 12 weeks after starting pembrolizumab. These receptors came from an adult with mismatch repair-deficient cancer. Each CDR3 is given with its conserved first and last residue. The order of the fields is D gene, J gene, CDR3 length, V gene, clone size, CDR3 protein, CDR3 DNA. A D gene is named only where the DNA matches it firmly. Clone size, where shown, is once, few, many, or a class for clones that have expanded.

d_gene: -
j_gene: TRBJ2-3
len: 13
v_gene: TRBV25-1
abundance: -
CDR3aa: CASSGPALKTQYF
CDR3nt: TGTGCCAGCAGCGGGCCGGCCCTGAAGACGCAGTATTTT

d_gene: TRBD1
j_gene: TRBJ1-1
len: 14
v_gene: TRBV6-5
abundance: -
CDR3aa: CASSVDRGDTEAFF
CDR3nt: TGTGCCAGCAGTGTCGACAGGGGGGATACTGAAGCTTTCTTT

d_gene: -
j_gene: TRBJ2-7
len: 16
v_gene: TRBV5-1
abundance: -
CDR3aa: CASSLEGALAAYEQYF
CDR3nt: TGCGCCAGCAGCTTGGAGGGCGCCTTAGCCGCCTACGAGCAGTACTTC

d_gene: TRBD1
j_gene: TRBJ2-2
len: 15
v_gene: TRBV30
abundance: -
CDR3aa: CAWSVGQVGTGELFF
CDR3nt: TGTGCCTGGAGTGTTGGACAGGTCGGCACCGGGGAGCTGTTTTTT

d_gene: -
j_gene: TRBJ1-5
len: 13
v_gene: TRBV28
abundance: -
CDR3aa: CASGVVVDQPQHF
CDR3nt: TGTGCCAGCGGAGTGGTAGTCGATCAGCCCCAGCATTTT

d_gene: TRBD1
j_gene: TRBJ2-1
len: 15
v_gene: TRBV11-2
abundance: -
CDR3aa: CASSPGQGIGNEQFF
CDR3nt: TGTGCCAGCAGCCCTGGACAGGGGATCGGCAATGAGCAGTTCTTC

d_gene: -
j_gene: TRBJ2-1
len: 13
v_gene: TRBV6-5
abundance: -
CDR3aa: CASSYTQVDEQFF
CDR3nt: TGTGCCAGCAGTTATACTCAGGTCGATGAGCAGTTCTTC

d_gene: TRBD2
j_gene: TRBJ2-7
len: 18
v_gene: TRBV25-1
abundance: -
CDR3aa: CASSGMAKTGTRRYEQYF
CDR3nt: TGTGCCAGCAGTGGGATGGCCAAAACCGGGACTAGACGTTACGAGCAGTACTTC

d_gene: -
j_gene: TRBJ1-5
len: 13
v_gene: TRBV27
abundance: once
CDR3aa: CASSTGFQAPQHF
CDR3nt: TGTGCCAGCAGTACGGGTTTCCAAGCGCCCCAGCATTTT

d_gene: TRBD1
j_gene: TRBJ2-2
len: 15
v_gene: TRBV7-2
abundance: -
CDR3aa: CASVPGTGRTGELFF
CDR3nt: TGTGCCAGCGTTCCCGGGACAGGGAGGACCGGGGAGCTGTTTTTT

d_gene: TRBD1
j_gene: TRBJ1-4
len: 15
v_gene: TRBV10-2
abundance: -
CDR3aa: CASSDYRGRGEKLFF
CDR3nt: TGCGCCAGCAGTGACTACAGGGGGCGAGGGGAAAAACTGTTTTTT

d_gene: -
j_gene: TRBJ2-7
len: 13
v_gene: TRBV30
abundance: -
CDR3aa: CAWSRDRSYEQYF
CDR3nt: TGTGCCTGGAGTCGGGACCGTAGCTACGAGCAGTACTTC

d_gene: TRBD1
j_gene: TRBJ1-2
len: 15
v_gene: TRBV27
abundance: -
CDR3aa: CASSLTGDGNYGYTF
CDR3nt: TGTGCCAGCAGTTTAACAGGGGACGGGAACTATGGCTACACCTTC

d_gene: TRBD2
j_gene: TRBJ2-3
len: 15
v_gene: TRBV5-1
abundance: -
CDR3aa: CASSLGLAATDTQYF
CDR3nt: TGCGCCAGCAGCTTGGGACTAGCGGCCACAGATACGCAGTATTTT

d_gene: -
j_gene: TRBJ2-3
len: 16
v_gene: TRBV5-1
abundance: once
CDR3aa: CASSLETVRGTDTQYF
CDR3nt: TGCGCCAGCAGCTTGGAGACGGTCCGAGGGACAGATACGCAGTATTTT

d_gene: -
j_gene: TRBJ2-1
len: 14
v_gene: TRBV28
abundance: -
CDR3aa: CASKGGTSYNEQFF
CDR3nt: TGTGCCAGCAAGGGGGGAACGTCCTACAATGAGCAGTTCTTC

d_gene: TRBD2
j_gene: TRBJ2-5
len: 15
v_gene: TRBV28
abundance: -
CDR3aa: CASRITQRELETQYF
CDR3nt: TGTGCCAGCAGAATTACCCAGCGGGAGTTAGAGACCCAGTACTTC

d_gene: -
j_gene: TRBJ2-7
len: 12
v_gene: TRBV10-3
abundance: -
CDR3aa: CAIAGAGYEQYF
CDR3nt: TGTGCCATCGCTGGGGCGGGCTACGAGCAGTACTTC

d_gene: -
j_gene: TRBJ2-7
len: 16
v_gene: TRBV6-5
abundance: -
CDR3aa: CASSYPPTGEISEQYF
CDR3nt: TGTGCCAGCAGTTACCCTCCTACGGGGGAGATTAGCGAGCAGTACTTC

d_gene: -
j_gene: TRBJ1-1
len: 13
v_gene: TRBV30
abundance: once
CDR3aa: CAWNLGRDTEAFF
CDR3nt: TGTGCCTGGAATCTGGGCCGGGACACTGAAGCTTTCTTT

d_gene: -
j_gene: TRBJ1-1
len: 14
v_gene: TRBV11-2
abundance: -
CDR3aa: CASSSEILNTEAFF
CDR3nt: TGTGCCAGCAGCTCGGAGATCCTGAACACTGAAGCTTTCTTT

d_gene: -
j_gene: TRBJ2-2
len: 15
v_gene: TRBV6-5
abundance: -
CDR3aa: CASRPLQWNTGELFF
CDR3nt: TGTGCCAGCAGGCCCCTTCAGTGGAACACCGGGGAGCTGTTTTTT

d_gene: -
j_gene: TRBJ1-2
len: 16
v_gene: TRBV25-1
abundance: -
CDR3aa: CASSGVRVPTNYGYTF
CDR3nt: TGTGCCAGCAGTGGTGTGAGGGTCCCTACTAACTATGGCTACACCTTC

d_gene: -
j_gene: TRBJ1-3
len: 12
v_gene: TRBV19
abundance: -
CDR3aa: CASRPAGNTIYF
CDR3nt: TGTGCCAGTAGGCCCGCTGGAAACACCATATATTTT

d_gene: -
j_gene: TRBJ2-1
len: 15
v_gene: TRBV7-2
abundance: few
CDR3aa: CASSLDPPPRDEQFF
CDR3nt: TGTGCCAGCAGCTTAGATCCTCCCCCTAGGGATGAGCAGTTCTTC